The present entry profiles one T cell receptor beta chain with its context. What antigen it recognizes has not been identified. Base qualities are not recorded, but no much larger clone differs from it by a single base. Other DNA sequences from this sample encode an identical CDR3 as well. This sample stems from a study of shared clonotypes between healthy human individuals (dated by TCRdb to 2020 to 2021). For the wider study: The cohort included three men and a couple of women between 18 and 49 years of age. Libraries were prepared and TCR repertoires were sequenced by different laboratories using diverse techniques, in order to increase sequencing depth and limit assay-specific biases. Each donor's leukapheresis produced roughly between roughly 0.94 and 9.5 billion PBMCs. To estimate repertoire size and how much clonotypes are shared between individuals, the study performed deep sequencing of blood TCR repertoires from a few healthy adults. For each donor, CD4 naive and CD4 memory were each run on three plates, CD8 naive on two plates, and CD8 memory on one plate. What the work shows at the level of the full study, not this receptor alone: The small number of donors limited the genetic and exposure-history diversity represented. Larger estimated clonotype richness was generally found for naive subsets than for memory subsets. Pairwise subsampling indicated that sequencing depth was expected to affect the degree of clonotype sharing among donors. Roughly 5% of naive CD4, 3.5% of naive CD8, roughly 2.4% of memory CD4, and about 0.4% of memory CD8 clonotypes were shared across four donors. Only blood was sampled, and tissue TCR repertoires likely differ from those in blood. Rarefaction of sorted-subset datasets indicated incomplete sequencing despite the large sequencing depth. Clonotypes shared by all four sorted-subset donors showed higher generation probabilities than non-shared clonotypes.

TCR CDR3 regions were amplified from genomic DNA by multiplex PCR using the deep immunoSEQ assay. Genomic DNA extracted from each cell subset was distributed evenly over all wells of several immunoSEQ 96-well plates, and each plate served as one replicate. For sorted subsets, 150 to 200 ng genomic DNA, equal to 25,000 to 35,000 T cell genomes, was loaded into each replicate PCR. Purified libraries were quantified with a Qubit 3.0 fluorometer, sized on a Bioanalyzer 2100, and re-quantified with the KAPA Library Quantification kit. Every immunoSEQ 96-well plate was sequenced on a separate single-read 150-cycle Illumina NextSeq 550 flow cell. Concerning the study's data processing: Because only junctional sequences without quality scores were contained in the immunoSEQ output, filtering matching that applied to full-length reads could not be performed. To assign V/J genes and CDR3, sequences were annotated against IMGT germline references using PyIR, a Python wrapper for IgBLAST v1.9. Any read was removed if the V/J assignment was weak (E-value above 1e-6), the CDR3 was missing, or the read contained stop codons, out-of-frame junctions, or ambiguous translated residues. V3J clonotypes were defined by identical inferred V gene, J gene, and CDR3 amino acid sequence. To compute the percentage overlap between repertoires, the number of shared unique clonotypes was divided by the size of the smaller repertoire. Repertoire richness was assessed with RTK rarefaction, the Chao1 estimator, and Recon v2.1 estimates of unobserved clonotypes. Generation probabilities for all TCRbeta clonotypes obtained by the gDNA method from a handful of donors were computed using OLGA. As stored in TCRdb, this immuneACCESS dataset retains in-frame rearrangements with V and J assigned. A fraction of the clones does not appear; measured against another copy, unresolved V genes explain less than half of the discrepancy, and the remainder lacks a known reason. That table supplies the V and J calls and clone size; D and trimming were determined from the DNA. For this sample there are about 2.5 million clones; 85% to 95% appear just once. 0.37% of the sample goes to the ten largest clones.

Healthy HIV-negative adults with no recently reported acute infections or vaccinations were included as donors. Only Caucasian adults living in Nashville, Tennessee, USA were represented among the donors. Magnetic negative selection was used to enrich CD4+ T cells, after which naive cells were positively selected on CD45RA and the negative fraction became the memory subset. Blood was obtained by leukapheresis, after which PBMCs were separated by Ficoll-Histopaque density gradient centrifugation and cryopreserved in liquid nitrogen vapor phase. Analytical flow cytometry was used to check the purity and quantity of each magnetically sorted T cell population. Genomic DNA was isolated from every sorted fraction and measured by UV absorbance on a Nanodrop 2000c. Trimming removed 2 bases from V and 3 bases from J; the gene matches leave 1 base unexplained. The CDR3, from cysteine to phenylalanine, totals 13 residues. Here the CDR3 DNA is all that survives: 39 bases in frame from base 1. In the germline V gene, CDR1 corresponds to SGHRS and CDR2 to YFSETQ.

The sample taken for sequencing was naive CD4+ T cells from PBMCs. Explained via the paper, the cell subset or site label denotes: CD45RA+ positively selected. The TCR was taken from a man between 18 and 29 years old in good health. Some clones in this sample may be carry-over from other donors' samples. The chain joins TRBV5-1 to TRBJ2-5; 7 nucleotides in the junction match TRBD2. The nucleotides read TGCGCCAGCAGCTTCACTAGCGAAGAGACCCAGTACTTC. The resulting protein is CASSFTSEETQYF.